These 9 T cell receptor beta chains came from one sample sequenced in a study of shared clonotypes between healthy human individuals. Sequenced by immunoSEQ multiplex PCR; TCRdb stores in-frame clones only, minus some. The table lists around 750,000 clones, under 80% of them singletons, with about 1.7% in the top ten. Sequenced sample: memory CD4+ T cells sorted from blood. Subset noted: CD45RA-negative fraction. All receptors come from a woman in her twenties or thirties in good health.

As DNA, the CDR3 is TGTGCCAGCAGCGCGGGACAGGGGGGCGAGCAGTACTTC. This translates into CASSAGQGGEQYF. V is TRBV9 and J is TRBJ2-7; the match to TRBD1 covers 11 bases. The CDR3 sequence is 13 residues long. The V gene's germline CDR1 is SGDLS and CDR2 YYNGEE. The V and J ends lost 3 bases and 6 bases, in that order; junction bases with no gene match: 2. Based on the CDR3 plus reference TRBV9 and TRBJ2-7, the full variable domain is DSGVTQTPKHLITATGQRVTLRCSPRSGDLSVYWYQQSLDQGLQFLIQYYNGEERAKGNILERFSAQQFPDLHSELNLSSLELGDSALYFCASSAGQGGEQYFGPGTRLTVT.

The chain is built from TRBV10-1 and TRBJ2-2; D is perhaps TRBD2 (5 bases). V lost 9 bases and J lost 3, with 11 bases in between. CDR1 and CDR2 (germline): WNHNN, SYGVQD (reference sequence). The CDR3 is 13 residues long. Here the CDR3 DNA reads TGCGCCAGTATGGACTTATACACCGGGGAGCTGTTTTTT. Translating it yields CASMDLYTGELFF.

The table lists this clone with a few counts. The rearrangement joins TRBV5-1 to TRBJ2-6, with D perhaps being TRBD1 or TRBD2 (5 bases each). Germline CDR1 is SGHRS and CDR2 is YFSETQ. The CDR3 length is 17 residues. V shed 2 bases and J shed 0 bases, with 12 bases lying between them. DNA of the CDR3: TGCGCCAGCAGCTTCCTCCCGGGACCCTCTGGGGCCAACGTCCTGACTTTC. Amino acid sequence: CASSFLPGPSGANVLTF.

The chain carries TRBV6-5 and TRBJ1-2, with 8 bases fitting TRBD1. Germline CDR1 and CDR2: MNHEY and SVGAGI. The CDR3 has 15 amino acids. The J segment lost 2 bases and the V segment lost 2 bases, leaving 4 bases of the junction unmatched. CDR3 bases: TGTGCCAGCAGTTACAGCTACAGGGGGAACTATGGCTACACCTTC. Translated: CASSYSYRGNYGYTF.

At least ten counts were recorded for this clone. The chain carries TRBV9 and TRBJ2-3; no firm D call. CDR1 SGDLS and CDR2 YYNGEE come from the germline V gene. CDR3 length: 16 residues. V gave up 0 bases and J gave up 0 bases, with 11 bases separating them. This CDR3 is CASSVDLGISTDTQYF. As DNA, the CDR3 is TGTGCCAGCAGCGTAGACCTAGGAATTAGCACAGATACGCAGTATTTT. The full variable domain, completed using reference TRBV9 and TRBJ2-3, is DSGVTQTPKHLITATGQRVTLRCSPRSGDLSVYWYQQSLDQGLQFLIQYYNGEERAKGNILERFSAQQFPDLHSELNLSSLELGDSALYFCASSVDLGISTDTQYFGPGTRLTVL.

This clone was seen once. The chain joins TRBV6-1 to TRBJ2-3, with 8 bases matching TRBD2. The CDR3 spans 15 residues. Germline CDR1 MNHNS, CDR2 SASEGT. The junction had 6 bases not matched to a gene; V was cut back by 2 bases and J by 5 bases. CDR3 in amino acids: CASSERRGAVDTQYF. The CDR3 DNA reads TGTGCCAGCAGTGAAAGGCGGGGGGCGGTAGATACGCAGTATTTT.

This clone appeared a few times. This rearrangement joins TRBV5-1 to TRBJ2-7; no clear D. V lost 4 bases to trimming and J lost 5 bases, with 10 bases between them. Per the germline V gene, CDR1 is SGHRS and CDR2 is YFSETQ. The CDR3 covers 12 residues. The CDR3 DNA follows: TGCGCCAGCAGCGCTGGTCGGGACGAGCAGTACTTC. It specifies CASSAGRDEQYF.

V usage is TRBV5-1 and J usage is TRBJ2-1; TRBD1 matches 9 bases. The germline CDR1 and CDR2 sequences are SGHRS and YFSETQ. Trimming removed 0 bases from V and 8 bases from J; junction bases left unmatched: 6. The CDR3 is made up of 15 amino acids. CDR3 sequence (DNA): TGCGCCAGCAGCTTGGGGGACAGGGATGGAGATGAGCAGTTCTTC. This encodes CASSLGDRDGDEQFF.

This clone was seen a single time. The chain combines TRBV7-9 with TRBJ2-3, with D unclear. V dropped 2 bases and J dropped 6 bases, with 6 bases sitting between them. Germline V gene sequence: CDR1 SEHNR, CDR2 FQNEAQ (reference sequence). CDR3 length: 12 residues. The DNA of the CDR3 is TGTGCCAGCAGCTTATGGACGGATACGCAGTATTTT. Translated, it gives CASSLWTDTQYF.